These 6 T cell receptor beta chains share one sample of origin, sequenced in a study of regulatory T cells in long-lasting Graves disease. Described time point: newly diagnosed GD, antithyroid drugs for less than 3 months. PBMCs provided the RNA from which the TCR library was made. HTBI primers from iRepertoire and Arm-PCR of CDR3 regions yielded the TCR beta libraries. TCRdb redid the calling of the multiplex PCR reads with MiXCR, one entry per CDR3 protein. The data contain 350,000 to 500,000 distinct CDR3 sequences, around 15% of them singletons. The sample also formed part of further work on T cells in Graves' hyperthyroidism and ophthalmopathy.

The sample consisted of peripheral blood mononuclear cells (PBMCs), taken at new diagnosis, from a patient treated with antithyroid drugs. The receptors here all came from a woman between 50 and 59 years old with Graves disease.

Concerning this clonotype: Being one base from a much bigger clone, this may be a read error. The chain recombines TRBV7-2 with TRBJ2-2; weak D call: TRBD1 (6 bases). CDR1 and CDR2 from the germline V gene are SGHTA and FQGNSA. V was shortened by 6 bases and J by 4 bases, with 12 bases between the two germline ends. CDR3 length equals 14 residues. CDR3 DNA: TGTGCCAGCAGTCCCGGGACAACCACCGGGGAGCTGTTTTTT. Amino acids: CASSPGTTTGELFF.

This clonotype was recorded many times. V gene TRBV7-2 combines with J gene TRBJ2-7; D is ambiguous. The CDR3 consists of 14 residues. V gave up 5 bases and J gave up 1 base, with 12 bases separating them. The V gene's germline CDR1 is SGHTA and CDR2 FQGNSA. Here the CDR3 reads CASSPWQVSYEQYF. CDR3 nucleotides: TGTGCCAGCAGCCCCTGGCAGGTTTCCTACGAGCAGTACTTC.

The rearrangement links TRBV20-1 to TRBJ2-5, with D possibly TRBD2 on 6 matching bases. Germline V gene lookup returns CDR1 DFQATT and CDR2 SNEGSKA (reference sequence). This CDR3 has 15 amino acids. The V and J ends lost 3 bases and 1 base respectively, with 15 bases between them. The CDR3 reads CSASPPTSSQETQYF. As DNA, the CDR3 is TGCAGTGCTAGCCCCCCCACTAGCAGCCAAGAGACCCAGTACTTC.

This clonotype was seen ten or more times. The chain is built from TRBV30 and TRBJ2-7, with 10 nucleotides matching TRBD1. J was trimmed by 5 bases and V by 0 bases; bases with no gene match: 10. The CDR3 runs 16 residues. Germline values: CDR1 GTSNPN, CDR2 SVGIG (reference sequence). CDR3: CAWSVRWTGGGDEQYF. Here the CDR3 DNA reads TGTGCCTGGAGTGTACGATGGACAGGGGGTGGAGACGAGCAGTACTTC.

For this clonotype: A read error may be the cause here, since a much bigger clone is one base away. DNA for the CDR3: TGTGCCAGCAGTTTATTACAAGGTCGCGCAGATACGCAGTATTTT. It yields the protein CASSLLQGRADTQYF. The rearrangement uses TRBV2 and TRBJ2-3; unclear D gene. In germline, CDR1 is SNHLY, CDR2 FYNNEI. Trimming removed 5 bases at V and 4 bases at J, with 16 bases between. The CDR3 covers 15 residues.

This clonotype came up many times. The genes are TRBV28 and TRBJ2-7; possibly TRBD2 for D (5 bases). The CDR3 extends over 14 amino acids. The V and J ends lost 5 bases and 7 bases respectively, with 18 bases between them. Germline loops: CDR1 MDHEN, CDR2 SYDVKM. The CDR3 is CASSGRLRPGEQYF. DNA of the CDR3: TGTGCCAGCAGTGGCCGACTCCGTCCGGGGGAGCAGTACTTC. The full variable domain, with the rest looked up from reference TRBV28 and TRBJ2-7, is DVKVTQSSRYLVKRTGEKVFLECVQDMDHENMFWYRQDPGLGLRLIYFSYDVKMKEKGDIPEGYSVSREKKERFSLILESASTNQTSMYLCASSGRLRPGEQYFGPGTRLTVT.